Listed here are 29 T cell receptor beta chains from one sample, sequenced in a study of blood T cell repertoires in COVID-19. Assay: immunoSEQ multiplex PCR; the TCRdb copy retains only in-frame clones and omits some. The sample records about 220,000 clones, roughly nine tenths being singletons. The sequencing input was PBMCs or T cells enriched from blood (not recorded which). These TCRs come from a woman aged 18-29 years in a cohort exposed to, infected with or recovered from COVID-19 (not recorded which).

J is TRBJ2-3 and V is TRBV11-3; no definite D call. CDR1 is SGHNT and CDR2 is YENEEA in the germline V gene. This CDR3 is built from 11 residues. Trimming left V 5 bases short and J 2 bases short, with 2 bases between. CDR3 region: CASSLTDTQYF. The CDR3 bases are TGTGCCAGCAGCCTCACAGATACGCAGTATTTT. Together with reference TRBV11-3 and TRBJ2-3, the CDR3 gives the full variable domain: EAGVVQSPRYKIIEKKQPVAFWCNPISGHNTLYWYLQNLGQGPELLIRYENEEAVDDSQLPKDRFSAERLKGVDSTLKIQPAELGDSAVYLCASSLTDTQYFGPGTRLTVL.

This chain connects TRBV7-9 to TRBJ1-5; D uncertain. Per germline, CDR1 SEHNR and CDR2 FQNEAQ (reference sequence). V was shortened by 5 bases and J by 4 bases, with 9 bases between the two germline ends. The CDR3 sequence is 13 residues long. The CDR3 is CASSTEGNQPQHF. CDR3 sequence (DNA): TGTGCCAGCAGCACGGAGGGAAATCAGCCCCAGCATTTT.

The chain links TRBV7-2 to TRBJ1-2; D is unclear. With 5 bases removed from V and 6 bases from J, the gap between germline ends came to 19 bases. The CDR3 contains 15 residues. Germline V gives CDR1 SGHTA, CDR2 FQGNSA. The DNA of the CDR3 is TGTGCCAGCAGCACCTTCACGGGAGGCAGTAATGGCTACACCTTC. The encoded protein is CASSTFTGGSNGYTF.

The chain has TRBV19 and TRBJ1-1; a weak D match, TRBD1 (6 bases). Per the germline V gene, CDR1 is LNHDA and CDR2 is SQIVND (reference sequence). This CDR3 is 13 amino acids long. Between the trimmed V and J ends, which lost 3 bases and 4 bases, there was a span of 9 bases. CDR3 region: CASSIFRGTEAFF. The CDR3 DNA is TGTGCCAGTAGTATCTTCAGGGGCACTGAAGCTTTCTTT.

V gene TRBV19 combines with J gene TRBJ1-5; 11 bases agree with TRBD1. The CDR3 length is 15 residues. Germline V lookup: CDR1 LNHDA, CDR2 SQIVND (reference sequence). V trimming: 5 bases; J trimming: 4 bases; junction bases outside the gene matches: 4. This chain's CDR3 is CASSRDRGTNQPQHF. CDR3 nucleotides: TGTGCCAGTAGTCGGGACAGGGGGACGAATCAGCCCCAGCATTTT.

This rearrangement joins TRBV19 to TRBJ1-3; the match to TRBD1 covers 8 bases. Per germline, CDR1 LNHDA and CDR2 SQIVND (reference sequence). CDR3 length: 19 residues. V shed 5 bases, J shed 2 bases, and the junction held 17 bases outside the gene matches. The CDR3 DNA reads as TGTGCCAGTAGTTTCTCCGGGACAGGACCAAGGGGGACTGGAAACACCATATATTTT. Translation: CASSFSGTGPRGTGNTIYF.

J is TRBJ2-5 and V is TRBV27; D remains ambiguous. There are 12 residues in the CDR3. Germline V gene lookup returns CDR1 MNHEY and CDR2 SMNVEV (reference sequence). Deletions cut 6 bases from V and 3 bases from J, with 8 bases between. For the CDR3, the DNA is TGTGCCAGCAGCCGTCCCGAAGAGACCCAGTACTTC. It specifies CASSRPEETQYF.

The chain has TRBV2 and TRBJ1-1; no definite D call. The CDR3 sequence is 12 residues long. V lost 7 bases and J lost 2, with 8 bases in between. In germline, CDR1 is SNHLY, CDR2 FYNNEI. The CDR3 reads CASIRFNTEAFF. CDR3 bases: TGTGCCAGCATCAGGTTTAACACTGAAGCTTTCTTT.

This chain links TRBV2 with TRBJ2-2; TRBD1 matches 7 bases. Trimming at V came to 9 bases and at J to 0 bases, leaving 10 bases not matched to a gene. The CDR3 runs 16 residues. Germline V lookup: CDR1 SNHLY, CDR2 FYNNEI. Written as DNA, the CDR3 is TGTGCCAGAGGGGAAAGACAGGGCGCGAACACCGGGGAGCTGTTTTTT. It yields the protein CARGERQGANTGELFF.

The chain combines TRBV6-5 with TRBJ1-4, with D uncertain. Germline loops: CDR1 MNHEY, CDR2 SVGAGI. CDR3 size: 12 residues. The V gene lost 4 bases and the J gene lost 6 bases, with 6 bases spanning the gap. CDR3 amino acids: CASSFRDEKLFF. DNA for the CDR3: TGTGCCAGCAGTTTTCGGGATGAAAAACTGTTTTTT.

This sequence joins TRBV30 and TRBJ2-7; 7 bases line up with TRBD2. The CDR3 contains 13 residues. The V gene end was trimmed by 5 bases and the J gene end by 6 bases; junction bases not matched to a gene: 10. The germline V gene has CDR1 GTSNPN and CDR2 SVGIG (reference sequence). Written as DNA, the CDR3 is TGTGCCTGGGAAAAGGGAGGGAACGGCGAGCAGTACTTC. Its protein product is CAWEKGGNGEQYF.

The V call is TRBV5-1, the J call TRBJ2-1; 8 positions match TRBD1. Germline-derived CDR1 and CDR2 are SGHRS and YFSETQ. The CDR3 is 19 residues long. V dropped 0 bases and J dropped 3; count of bases not matched to a gene: 14. This CDR3 reads CASSLAGQGTLTFYNEQFF. CDR3 nucleotides: TGCGCCAGCAGCTTGGCCGGACAGGGTACCCTGACGTTCTACAATGAGCAGTTCTTC.

The chain carries TRBV5-4 and TRBJ1-2, with 7 bases that match TRBD1. J lost 3 bases, V lost 0 bases, and 11 bases had no gene match. The CDR3 sequence is 17 residues long. Germline V gives CDR1 SGHNT, CDR2 YYREEE (reference sequence). The CDR3 reads CASSLDGRGVGYYGYTF. The CDR3 DNA is TGTGCCAGCAGCTTGGACGGCAGGGGGGTTGGCTACTATGGCTACACCTTC.

This clone was picked up a small number of times. The rearrangement links TRBV5-4 to TRBJ2-3; 9 nucleotides agree with TRBD2. This CDR3 comprises 15 residues. Per germline, CDR1 SGHNT and CDR2 YYREEE (reference sequence). V shed 2 bases and J 6 bases; nucleotides not matched to a gene: 7. The CDR3 reads CASSFSGLATDTQYF. The CDR3 coding sequence is TGTGCCAGCAGCTTTTCGGGACTAGCAACGGATACGCAGTATTTT.

This sequence joins TRBV9 and TRBJ1-2; D unresolved. CDR1 and CDR2 (germline): SGDLS, YYNGEE. The CDR3 is 14 amino acids. V was pared by 3 bases and J by 0 bases, with 9 bases between. CDR3 sequence: CASSGLHSNYGYTF. CDR3 nucleotides: TGTGCCAGCAGCGGTCTTCACTCTAACTATGGCTACACCTTC.

The genes are TRBV7-9 and TRBJ1-4, with 8 nucleotides matching TRBD1. The junction had 6 bases not matched to a gene; V was cut back by 6 bases and J by 3 bases. There are 15 residues in the CDR3. Germline lookup yields CDR1 SEHNR and CDR2 FQNEAQ (reference sequence). The DNA for the CDR3 is TGTGCCAGCAGACCGCAGGGGGCGGCTAATGAAAAACTGTTTTTT. This encodes CASRPQGAANEKLFF.

The chain joins TRBV7-9 to TRBJ2-3, with 12 bases matching TRBD2. Germline loops: CDR1 SEHNR, CDR2 FQNEAQ (reference sequence). CDR3 length: 17 residues. Trimming at V came to 5 bases and at J to 2 bases, leaving 8 bases not matched to a gene. Here the CDR3 DNA reads TGTGCCAGCAGCCACCGGACTAGCGGGACCTACACAGATACGCAGTATTTT. Translated, it gives CASSHRTSGTYTDTQYF.

In its sample, this clone was seen once. The gene calls are TRBV30 and TRBJ1-1; no clear D. V gave up 3 bases and J gave up 5 bases, with 13 bases separating them. This CDR3 is 13 amino acids long. CDR1 is GTSNPN, CDR2 SVGIG, per germline (reference sequence). This CDR3 is CAWSEGSGTEAFF. The DNA of the CDR3 is TGTGCCTGGAGCGAGGGAAGTGGAACTGAAGCTTTCTTT.

This chain uses TRBV7-9 with TRBJ1-2, with D maybe TRBD1 (5 bases). V lost 5 bases and J lost 0, with 10 bases in between. The CDR3 runs 14 residues. Per the germline V gene, CDR1 is SEHNR and CDR2 is FQNEAQ (reference sequence). DNA of the CDR3: TGTGCCAGCAGCCGACAGCAGCCTAACTATGGCTACACCTTC. It is translated as CASSRQQPNYGYTF.

This chain connects TRBV13 to TRBJ1-1; D not certain. Germline CDR1 and CDR2: PRHDT and FYEKMQ (reference sequence). The germline V and J ends were trimmed by 1 base and 0 bases, with 9 bases remaining between them. The CDR3 sequence is 15 residues long. For the CDR3, the DNA is TGTGCCAGCAGCTTAGCTTGGAGGATGAACACTGAAGCTTTCTTT. Translating gives CASSLAWRMNTEAFF.

This clone was counted many times. This rearrangement joins TRBV15 to TRBJ2-1, with 9 bases that match TRBD1. Germline CDR1 LNHNV, CDR2 YYDKDF (reference sequence). The CDR3 sequence is 18 residues long. V lost 3 bases, J lost 0 bases, and 9 bases stayed unmatched. The CDR3 sequence is CATSRHRDRAFSYNEQFF. In DNA form, the CDR3 reads TGTGCCACCAGCAGGCATCGGGACAGGGCCTTCTCCTACAATGAGCAGTTCTTC. The complete variable domain, with remaining parts taken from reference TRBV15 and TRBJ2-1, reads DAMVIQNPRYQVTQFGKPVTLSCSQTLNHNVMYWYQQKSSQAPKLLFHYYDKDFNNEADTPDNFQSRRPNTSFCFLDIRSPGLGDTAMYLCATSRHRDRAFSYNEQFFGPGTRLTVL.

The V call is TRBV30, the J call TRBJ2-7; TRBD2 agrees at 10 bases. Germline lookup yields CDR1 GTSNPN and CDR2 SVGIG (reference sequence). The CDR3 totals 14 residues. With V trimmed by 0 bases and J by 5 bases, 4 bases remained unmatched. DNA of the CDR3: TGTGCCTGGAGTGTCCTAGCGGGAGTTAACGAGCAGTACTTC. Protein product: CAWSVLAGVNEQYF. The complete variable domain, with remaining parts taken from reference TRBV30 and TRBJ2-7, reads SQTIHQWPATLVQPVGSPLSLECTVEGTSNPNLYWYRQAAGRGLQLLFYSVGIGQISSEVPQNLSASRPQDRQFILSSKKLLLSDSGFYLCAWSVLAGVNEQYFGPGTRLTVT.

The V call is TRBV6-6, the J call TRBJ1-4; D perhaps matches TRBD1 (5 bases). The CDR3 has 16 residues. The germline CDR1 and CDR2 sequences are MNHNY and SVGAGI (reference sequence). Deletions cut 0 bases from V and 8 bases from J, with 16 bases between. The CDR3 here is CASSYSTLGGDEKLFF. The CDR3 nucleotides are TGTGCCAGCAGTTACTCGACTCTCGGGGGAGACGAAAAACTGTTTTTT.

The chain recombines TRBV7-2 with TRBJ1-5; D perhaps matches TRBD1 (5 bases). The germline V and J ends were trimmed by 3 bases and 0 bases, with 9 bases remaining between them. There are 15 residues in the CDR3. CDR1 is SGHTA, CDR2 FQGNSA, per germline. DNA of the CDR3: TGTGCCAGCAGCTTCGGGGGGTATAGCAATCAGCCCCAGCATTTT. It translates to CASSFGGYSNQPQHF.

The chain joins TRBV28 to TRBJ1-3; D is unclear. This CDR3 spans 18 amino acids. Trimming removed 7 bases from V and 4 bases from J, with 26 bases in between. The germline CDR1 and CDR2 sequences are MDHEN and SYDVKM. CDR3 protein: CASTPPPPQSLTGNTIYF. DNA for the CDR3: TGTGCCAGCACCCCGCCCCCCCCTCAGTCCCTCACGGGAAACACCATATATTTT. The full variable domain, completed using reference TRBV28 and TRBJ1-3, is DVKVTQSSRYLVKRTGEKVFLECVQDMDHENMFWYRQDPGLGLRLIYFSYDVKMKEKGDIPEGYSVSREKKERFSLILESASTNQTSMYLCASTPPPPQSLTGNTIYFGEGSWLTVV.

This chain uses TRBV27 with TRBJ1-5, with D perhaps TRBD1 (5 bases). Germline V lookup: CDR1 MNHEY, CDR2 SMNVEV (reference sequence). V shed 5 bases and J shed 5 bases, with 10 bases lying between them. This CDR3 region has 13 residues. CDR3 residues: CASSMRGDQPQHF. The CDR3 DNA sequence: TGTGCCAGCAGTATGCGGGGGGATCAGCCCCAGCATTTT.

The V gene is TRBV7-6, the J gene TRBJ2-3; 12 bases agree with TRBD2. The CDR3 is 17 residues long. The germline V gene encodes CDR1 SGHVS and CDR2 FNYEAQ. Trimming removed 3 bases from V and 4 bases from J; junction bases left unmatched: 8. CDR3 bases: TGTGCCAGCAGCTTTCTAGCGGGAGGGCCGGAGGCAGATACGCAGTATTTT. Encoded protein: CASSFLAGGPEADTQYF.

The chain is built from TRBV18 and TRBJ1-4, with D tentatively TRBD1 (6 bases). CDR3 length: 14 residues. V was trimmed by 1 base and J by 7 bases, leaving 10 bases between them. Germline loops: CDR1 KGHSH, CDR2 LQKENI. The CDR3 region has the DNA TGTGCCAGCTCACCACAGGGGGTCTCTGAAAAACTGTTTTTT. Residues: CASSPQGVSEKLFF.

The chain joins TRBV5-1 to TRBJ2-1; 8 nucleotides line up with TRBD2. Per the germline V gene, CDR1 is SGHRS and CDR2 is YFSETQ. The CDR3 consists of 15 residues. V gave up 2 bases and J gave up 0 bases; unmatched junction bases: 1. CDR3 in DNA: TGCGCCAGCAGCTTAACTAGCGGCTCCTACAATGAGCAGTTCTTC. The encoded protein is CASSLTSGSYNEQFF.